This TCR beta chain comes out of a study of PD-1 blockade in mismatch repair-deficient tumors. Looking at the study overall: Patients had eleven to twelve mismatch repair-deficient cancer types, all previously treated and progressing. General study findings and limits: Tumor-resident clones, often undetectable pretreatment in blood, expanded then contracted after pembrolizumab.

Some clones are missing from TCRdb's copy, which holds only in-frame ones; the method was immunoSEQ multiplex PCR. The sample yields approximately 79,000 clones, approximately 81% seen once. As concerns this clone: Its target is not known.

All patients were mismatch repair deficient, assessed by either PCR or immunohistochemistry. TCR sequencing covered three patients who responded to pembrolizumab. The V end lost 9 bases, the J end lost 4 bases, and 21 bases lay between the germline ends. CDR1 and CDR2 from the germline V gene are WNHNN and SYGVQD (reference sequence). This CDR3 region has 15 residues. The specimen comprised peripheral blood, sampled 44 weeks after starting pembrolizumab. This receptor was taken from an adult with mismatch repair-deficient cancer. The chain joins TRBV10-1 to TRBJ2-5; either TRBD1 or TRBD2 may fit D (6 bases each). The CDR3 sequence: CARKCWGALGETQYF. The CDR3 bases are TGCGCCAGGAAGTGCTGGGGGGCATTAGGAGAGACCCAGTACTTC.